This T cell receptor (beta chain) is from a study of blood T cell repertoires in COVID-19. Study-level background: T cells, B-cell-depleted T cells, or PBMCs supplied cDNA or gDNA.

Assay: immunoSEQ multiplex PCR; the TCRdb copy retains only in-frame clones and omits some. The sample lists 140,000 to 150,000 clones; approximately 80% were seen once. The CDR3 has 15 amino acids. The germline V gene encodes CDR1 KGHDR and CDR2 SFDVKD. V was pared by 3 bases and J by 6 bases, with 4 bases of the junction left unmatched. The chain joins TRBV24-1 to TRBJ2-2; 9 positions match TRBD2. The sequenced sample consisted of peripheral blood. This receptor was obtained from a human donor in a cohort sampled during active COVID-19. The CDR3 protein is CATSDRRGGPGELFF. CDR3 DNA sequence: TGTGCCACCAGTGATCGGCGGGGGGGGCCCGGGGAGCTGTTTTTT.